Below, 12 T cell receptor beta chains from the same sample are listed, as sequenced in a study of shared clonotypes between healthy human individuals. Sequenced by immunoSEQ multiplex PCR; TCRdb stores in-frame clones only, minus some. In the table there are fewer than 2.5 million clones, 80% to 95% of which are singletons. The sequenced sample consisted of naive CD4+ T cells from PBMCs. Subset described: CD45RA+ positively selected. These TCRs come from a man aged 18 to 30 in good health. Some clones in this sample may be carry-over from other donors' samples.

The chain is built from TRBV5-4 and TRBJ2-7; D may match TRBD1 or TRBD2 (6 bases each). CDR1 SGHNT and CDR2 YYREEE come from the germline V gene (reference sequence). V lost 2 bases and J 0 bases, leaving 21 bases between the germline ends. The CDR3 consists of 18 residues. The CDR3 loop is CASSFFRGLPISSYEQYF. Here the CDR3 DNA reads TGTGCCAGCAGCTTTTTTCGGGGGCTGCCAATAAGCTCCTACGAGCAGTACTTC.

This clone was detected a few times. CDR3 in amino acids: CAWRPEADTEAFF. CDR3 DNA sequence: TGTGCCTGGAGGCCGGAGGCTGACACTGAAGCTTTCTTT. The chain is built from TRBV30 and TRBJ1-1; D is unclear. This CDR3 region has 13 residues. Germline V lookup: CDR1 GTSNPN, CDR2 SVGIG (reference sequence). Between the trimmed V and J ends, which lost 3 bases and 3 bases, there was a span of 11 bases.

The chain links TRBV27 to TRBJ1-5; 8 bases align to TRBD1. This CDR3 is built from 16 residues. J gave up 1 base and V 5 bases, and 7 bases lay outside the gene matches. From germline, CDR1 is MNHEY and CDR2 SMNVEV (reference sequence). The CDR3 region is CASSTYDRGSNQPQHF. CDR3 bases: TGTGCCAGCAGTACCTACGACAGGGGAAGCAATCAGCCCCAGCATTTT.

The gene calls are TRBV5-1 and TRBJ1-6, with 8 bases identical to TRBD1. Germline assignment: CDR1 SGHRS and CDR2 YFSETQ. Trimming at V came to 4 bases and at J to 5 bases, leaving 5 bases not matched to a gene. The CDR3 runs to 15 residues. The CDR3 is CASSPGQGNNSPLHF. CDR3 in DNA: TGCGCCAGCAGCCCTGGACAGGGCAATAATTCACCCCTCCACTTT.

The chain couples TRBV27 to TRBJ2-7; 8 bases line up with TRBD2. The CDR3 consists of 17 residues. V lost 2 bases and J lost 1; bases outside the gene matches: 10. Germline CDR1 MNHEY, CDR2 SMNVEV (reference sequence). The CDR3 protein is CASSLGVAGRRSYEQYF. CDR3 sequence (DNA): TGTGCCAGCAGTTTAGGGGTAGCGGGGAGGAGGTCCTACGAGCAGTACTTC.

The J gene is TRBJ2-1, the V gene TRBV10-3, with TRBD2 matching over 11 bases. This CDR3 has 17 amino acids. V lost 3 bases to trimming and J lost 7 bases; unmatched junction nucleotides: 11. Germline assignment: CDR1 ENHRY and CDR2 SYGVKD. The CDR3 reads CAISDAGGGTSGNEQFF. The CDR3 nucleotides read TGTGCCATCAGTGACGCGGGCGGGGGGACTAGCGGTAATGAGCAGTTCTTC.

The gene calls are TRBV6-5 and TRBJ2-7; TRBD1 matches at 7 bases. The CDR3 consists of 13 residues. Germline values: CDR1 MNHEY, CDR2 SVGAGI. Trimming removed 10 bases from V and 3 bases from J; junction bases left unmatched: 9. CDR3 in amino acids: CATRLTGIYEQYF. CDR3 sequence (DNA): TGTGCCACAAGACTGACAGGGATCTACGAGCAGTACTTC.

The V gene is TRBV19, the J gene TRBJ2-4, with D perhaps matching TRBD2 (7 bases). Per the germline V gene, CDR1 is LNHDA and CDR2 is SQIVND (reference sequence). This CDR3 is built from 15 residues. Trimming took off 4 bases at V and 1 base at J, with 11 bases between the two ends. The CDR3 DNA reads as TGTGCCAGTAGTAAGGGGGGGCAGGCCAAAAACATTCAGTACTTC. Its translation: CASSKGGQAKNIQYF.

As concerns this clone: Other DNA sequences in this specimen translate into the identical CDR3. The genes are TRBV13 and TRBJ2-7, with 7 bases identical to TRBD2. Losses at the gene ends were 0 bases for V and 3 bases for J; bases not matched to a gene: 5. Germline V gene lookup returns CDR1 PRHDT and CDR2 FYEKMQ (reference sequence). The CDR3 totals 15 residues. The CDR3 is CASSLGLAGVYEQYF. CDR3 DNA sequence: TGTGCCAGCAGCTTAGGCCTCGCGGGAGTCTACGAGCAGTACTTC.

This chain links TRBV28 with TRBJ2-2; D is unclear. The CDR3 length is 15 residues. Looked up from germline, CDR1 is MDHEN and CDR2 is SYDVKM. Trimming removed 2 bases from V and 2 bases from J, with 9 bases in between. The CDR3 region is CASSLGVFNTGELFF. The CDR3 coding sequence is TGTGCCAGCAGTTTAGGTGTCTTTAACACCGGGGAGCTGTTTTTT.

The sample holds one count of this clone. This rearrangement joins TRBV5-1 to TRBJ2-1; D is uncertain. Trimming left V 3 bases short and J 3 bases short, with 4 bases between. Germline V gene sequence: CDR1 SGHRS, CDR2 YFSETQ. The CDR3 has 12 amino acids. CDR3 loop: CASSSYYNEQFF. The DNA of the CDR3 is TGCGCCAGCAGCTCCTACTACAATGAGCAGTTCTTC.

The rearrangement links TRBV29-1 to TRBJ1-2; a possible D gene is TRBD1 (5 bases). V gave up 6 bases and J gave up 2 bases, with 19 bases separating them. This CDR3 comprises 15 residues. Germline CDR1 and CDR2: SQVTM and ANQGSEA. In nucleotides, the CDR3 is TGCAGCGTGGGGCCAGGCCCTACTTTGAACTATGGCTACACCTTC. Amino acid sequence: CSVGPGPTLNYGYTF. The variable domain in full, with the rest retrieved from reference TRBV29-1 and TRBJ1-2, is SAVISQKPSRDICQRGTSLTIQCQVDSQVTMMFWYRQQPGQSLTLIATANQGSEATYESGFVIDKFPISRPNLTFSTLTVSNMSPEDSSIYLCSVGPGPTLNYGYTFGSGTRLTVV.